Presented here are 17 T cell receptor beta chains from one specimen sequenced in a study of Ad26.COV2.S vaccination and SARS-CoV-2 variants. As for treatment: approximately 18 received Ad26.COV2.S at low or high dose, single or two shots; five or six received placebo; per-sample allocation not given. Day 63 after the first vaccine or placebo injection was the time point for sampling. Only in-frame clones appear in the TCRdb table, and some are missing; sequencing was by immunoSEQ multiplex PCR. The data contain about 350,000 clones, around 89% of them singletons. This material consisted of peripheral blood, taken in a trial of Ad26.COV2.S vaccine versus placebo. Receptors were obtained from a person aged 18 to 59 who received the Ad26.COV2.S COVID-19 vaccine or a placebo.

The rearrangement links TRBV7-2 to TRBJ2-2; D remains ambiguous. The CDR3 is 14 amino acids. Germline CDR1 is SGHTA and CDR2 is FQGNSA. Trimming took off 4 bases at V and 1 base at J, with 7 bases between the two ends. This chain's CDR3 is CASSSRLNTGELFF. For the CDR3, the DNA is TGTGCCAGCAGCTCTCGTCTGAACACCGGGGAGCTGTTTTTT.

The chain recombines TRBV27 with TRBJ1-2, with D maybe TRBD1 (5 bases). CDR1 and CDR2 from the germline V gene are MNHEY and SMNVEV (reference sequence). With 8 bases removed from V and 6 bases from J, the gap between germline ends came to 25 bases. There are 16 residues in the CDR3. As DNA, the CDR3 is TGTGCCAGCGCATCCTACCTGCGGGACCTGGGGCATGGCTACACCTTC. Its protein is CASASYLRDLGHGYTF.

This chain joins TRBV4-1 and TRBJ1-4; D remains ambiguous. The CDR3 runs 16 residues. Trimming took 1 base from V and 0 from J, leaving 9 bases between them. From germline, CDR1 is MGHRA and CDR2 YSYEKL. CDR3 DNA sequence: TGCGCCAGCAGCCAAGGACTAACTGCAACTAATGAAAAACTGTTTTTT. Translating gives CASSQGLTATNEKLFF.

The chain couples TRBV6-6 to TRBJ1-2; no clear D gene. Trimming pared 2 bases from V and 5 bases from J, leaving 9 bases between. This CDR3 has 13 residues. CDR1 MNHNY and CDR2 SVGAGI come from the germline V gene (reference sequence). CDR3 residues: CASSYLEVYGYTF. As DNA, the CDR3 is TGTGCCAGCAGTTACCTCGAAGTTTATGGCTACACCTTC.

The chain joins TRBV6-2 or TRBV6-3 to TRBJ1-1; no definite D call. V was shortened by 3 bases and J by 1 base, with 6 bases between the two germline ends. Germline values: CDR1 MNHEY, CDR2 SVGEGT. The CDR3 contains 13 residues. The CDR3 is CASSYFSNTEAFF. The CDR3 region has the DNA TGTGCCAGCAGTTATTTTTCGAACACTGAAGCTTTCTTT.

V is TRBV7-2 and J is TRBJ1-2, with a weak D call TRBD1 (5 bases). The CDR3 sequence is 14 residues long. The germline gives CDR1 SGHTA, CDR2 FQGNSA. Trimming shortened V by 1 base and J by 6 bases, and 12 bases separated the two germline ends. CDR3 in DNA: TGTGCCAGCAGCTTAGGGGCAGGGCACGATGGCTACACCTTC. This sequence encodes CASSLGAGHDGYTF.

The V and J genes are TRBV6-6 and TRBJ2-7; tentative D call: TRBD2 (6 bases). Germline values: CDR1 MNHNY, CDR2 SVGAGI (reference sequence). V was pared by 2 bases and J by 2 bases, with 16 bases between. The CDR3 loop spans 16 amino acids. DNA for the CDR3: TGTGCCAGCAGTTACCTGACTAGTCTCGGAGCCTACGAGCAGTACTTC. It codes for CASSYLTSLGAYEQYF.

V and J are TRBV3-1 (or the pseudogene TRBV3-2) and TRBJ2-3; D possibly corresponds to TRBD2 (5 bases). The CDR3 runs 14 residues. Per the germline V gene, CDR1 is LGHDT and CDR2 is YNNKEL (reference sequence). V gave up 2 bases and J gave up 1 base, with 7 bases separating them. CDR3 loop: CASSQMEGTDTQYF. The CDR3, as DNA: TGTGCCAGCAGCCAAATGGAGGGCACAGATACGCAGTATTTT.

The chain links TRBV6-2 or TRBV6-3 to TRBJ1-1; 9 positions agree with TRBD1. Germline assignment: CDR1 MNHEY and CDR2 SVGEGT. V dropped 5 bases and J dropped 4; count of bases not matched to a gene: 14. CDR3 size: 17 residues. The CDR3: CASSTGQGTGIGTEAFF. The CDR3 DNA is TGTGCCAGCAGTACAGGCCAAGGGACAGGGATAGGCACTGAAGCTTTCTTT.

This clone was seen once. The chain carries TRBV28 and TRBJ1-3; D may be TRBD1 (6 bases). Germline V gene sequence: CDR1 MDHEN, CDR2 SYDVKM. The CDR3 runs to 16 residues. Trimming removed 3 bases from V and 4 bases from J, with 16 bases in between. CDR3 coding DNA: TGTGCCAGCAGTTTTGGCAGAACAGGGACAGGAAACACCATATATTTT. This sequence encodes CASSFGRTGTGNTIYF.

V usage is TRBV7-9 and J usage is TRBJ1-6, with TRBD1 as a possible D gene (5 bases). The CDR3 loop spans 13 amino acids. The germline V and J ends were trimmed by 5 bases and 10 bases, with 12 bases remaining between them. The germline gives CDR1 SEHNR, CDR2 FQNEAQ (reference sequence). The CDR3 DNA sequence: TGTGCCAGCAGCACAACCACAGGATCACCCCTCCACTTT. Its translation: CASSTTTGSPLHF.

The rearrangement joins TRBV6-2 or TRBV6-3 to TRBJ2-5; 8 bases are a match to TRBD1. The junction had 10 bases not matched to a gene; V was cut back by 5 bases and J by 5 bases. Per the germline V gene, CDR1 is MNHEY and CDR2 is SVGEGT. The CDR3 has 15 residues. CDR3 region: CASSAGTGGLETQYF. CDR3 nucleotides: TGTGCCAGCAGTGCAGGGACAGGCGGTCTTGAGACCCAGTACTTC.

V is TRBV4-1 and J is TRBJ1-2, with D tentatively TRBD1 (5 bases). CDR1 and CDR2 from the germline V gene are MGHRA and YSYEKL. The CDR3 loop spans 16 amino acids. Trimming removed 3 bases from V and 3 bases from J, with 17 bases in between. The CDR3 sequence is CASSQAPQGQYYGYTF. Written as DNA, the CDR3 is TGCGCCAGCAGCCAGGCCCCCCAGGGCCAGTACTATGGCTACACCTTC.

This chain joins TRBV4-3 and TRBJ2-1; no definite D call. The CDR3 loop spans 12 amino acids. The germline V and J ends were trimmed by 1 base and 9 bases, with 7 bases remaining between them. CDR1 is LGHNA and CDR2 is YSLEER in the germline V gene. The CDR3 coding sequence is TGCGCCAGCAGCCAAGTTAGGAGTGAGCAGTTCTTC. This codes for CASSQVRSEQFF.

The chain joins TRBV7-9 to TRBJ2-1; D tentatively reads TRBD1 or TRBD2 (6 bases each). The CDR3 sequence is 14 residues long. Deletions cut 3 bases from V and 4 bases from J, with 10 bases between. From germline, CDR1 is SEHNR and CDR2 FQNEAQ (reference sequence). This CDR3 reads CASSFGGGYNEQFF. CDR3 sequence (DNA): TGTGCCAGCAGCTTCGGGGGCGGTTACAATGAGCAGTTCTTC.

The rearrangement uses TRBV18 and TRBJ1-5; 8 positions match TRBD1. V lost 0 bases to trimming and J lost 4 bases; unmatched junction nucleotides: 5. The CDR3 has 16 residues. The V gene's germline CDR1 is KGHSH and CDR2 LQKENI. The CDR3 loop reads CASSPPGTGRNQPQHF. CDR3 sequence (DNA): TGTGCCAGCTCACCACCCGGGACAGGTAGGAATCAGCCCCAGCATTTT.

The chain recombines TRBV21-1 with TRBJ1-1. TRBV21-1 corresponds to a pseudogene. There are 16 residues in the CDR3. CDR3 in DNA: TGTGCCAGCAGCAAAGCCCTTGACGGAATGAACACTGAAGCTTTCTTT. Residues: CASSKALDGMNTEAFF.